This note documents a single TCR beta chain sequence. Its antigen specificity is not known. Base-call qualities are not available, and no considerably larger clone is one nucleotide away. This record comes from a study of blood T cell repertoires in COVID-19 (TCRdb year 2020). For context, the study as a whole: Samples covering the acute and convalescent phases of COVID-19 were provided by collaborators in the United States, Italy and Spain. The material from the prospective study consisted of cDNA or gDNA derived from T cells, B-cell-depleted T cells, or PBMCs. Subjects who had been exposed to COVID-19, were actively infected with it, or had recovered from it provided the deeply sampled blood TCRbeta repertoires that made up the dataset. A freely available public database, intended as a resource for researchers studying the immune response to SARS-CoV-2, is where the repertoires were released. The samples were drawn from two sources: the first 160 participants of the ongoing ImmuneRACE study, and some 1,300 subjects contributed by 6 global collaborators. The sample metadata nearly always contained a de-identified subject ID, COVID-19 status, age in years and sex. Where available, HLA class I and class II types were taken from metadata supplied by the sample provider and were not determined by assay-based typing. The investigation overall reported the following: The amount of clinical and demographic metadata varied by source and participant and was provided uncurated.

Per the germline V gene (reference sequence), LNHDA is the CDR1 and SQIVND is the CDR2. Cut back by 0 bases and 1 base, the V and J ends lie 3 bases apart. The CDR3, from cysteine to phenylalanine, totals 13 residues. CDR3 DNA only is kept here, 39 bases in frame from base 1. TCRbeta CDR3 regions were amplified from genomic DNA using the immunoSEQ Assay, a bias-controlled multiplex PCR. On the study's bioinformatics: The number of nucleated cells in each sample was estimated from the amplification of reference gene primers within the assay. To quantify the absolute abundance of each unique TCRbeta CDR3 rearrangement, sequence reads were collapsed and filtered. Productive Simpson clonality was computed per sample as the square root of Simpson's diversity index over productive rearrangements. In TCRdb, the immuneACCESS table is reduced to in-frame sequences with V and J assigned. These tables do not hold every clone; where another copy was compared, an unresolved V gene accounts for under half, and the others remain unexplained. V and J calls plus clone size are reproduced from that table; the DNA served to infer D and trimming. Across this sample there are about 59,000 clones, with roughly 85% seen only once. The ten biggest clones cover around 3.2% of the sample.

The collaborating institutions used their own protocols to collect whole blood in K2EDTA tubes. For TCRbeta analysis, collaborators shipped samples in one of three forms: frozen whole blood, isolated PBMCs, or DNA extracted from either of those sample types. The sequence derives from a man between 60 and 75 years old with acute or convalescent COVID-19. Recombination joined TRBV19 with TRBJ1-1, with no D gene named confidently. Input material: peripheral blood. CDR3 region: CASSIDRNTEAFF. The DNA sequence is as follows: TGTGCCAGTAGTATAGACAGGAACACTGAAGCTTTCTTT.